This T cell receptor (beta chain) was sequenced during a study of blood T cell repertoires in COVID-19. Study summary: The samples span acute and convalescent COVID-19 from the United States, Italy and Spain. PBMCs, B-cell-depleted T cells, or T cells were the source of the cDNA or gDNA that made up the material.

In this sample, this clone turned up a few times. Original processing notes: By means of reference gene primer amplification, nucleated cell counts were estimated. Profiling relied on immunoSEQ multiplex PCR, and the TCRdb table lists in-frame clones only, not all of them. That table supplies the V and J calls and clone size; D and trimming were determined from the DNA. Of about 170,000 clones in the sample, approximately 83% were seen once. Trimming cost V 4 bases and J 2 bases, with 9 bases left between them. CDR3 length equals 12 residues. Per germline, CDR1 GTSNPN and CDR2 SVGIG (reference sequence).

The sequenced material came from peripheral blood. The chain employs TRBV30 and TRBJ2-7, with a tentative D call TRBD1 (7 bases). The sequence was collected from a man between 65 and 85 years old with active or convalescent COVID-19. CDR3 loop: CAWTRGAYEQYF. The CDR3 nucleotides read TGTGCCTGGACCAGGGGGGCCTACGAGCAGTACTTC.